The source of this T cell receptor (beta chain) is a study of human T cells and chemical hapten exposure. Study in general: The patients were mostly female; they had alopecia areata, totalis or universalis. Notes on the study in general: No alteration of TCRs above 1 in 1000 frequency was seen with DPC sensitization.

Methods used by the authors: From 23,224 to 690,600 TCRs were found per sample, with a median of approximately 96,000. TCRdb fed the RACE reads into MiXCR, producing one record per CDR3 protein. V and J calls and clone size were set by TCRdb, not the authors. The table records 75,000 to 100,000 distinct CDR3 sequences, about 10% of them present only once. Sample time point: patch test 1, 2 weeks after DPC sensitization. Sample treatment: therapeutic diphenylcyclopropenone sensitization with weekly scalp DPC. Total RNA was isolated from unfractionated whole blood. In the case of this clonotype: Antigen unknown.

This specimen consisted of whole blood, obtained in connection with sensitization to the hapten diphenylcyclopropenone (DPC). The clonotype comes from a man between 35 and 55 years old with alopecia areata. Some clones in this sample may be carry-over from other donors' samples.

The CDR3 DNA reads TGTGCCAGCAGCCCCGGTAGGAGGGGGGGCTGGTACTTC. The encoded protein is CASSPGRRGGWYF. V gene TRBV7-2 combines with J gene TRBJ2-7; TRBD2 is a possible D gene (7 bases). The CDR3 contains 13 residues. Trimming took off 5 bases at V and 12 bases at J, with 20 bases between the two ends. CDR1 is SGHTA, CDR2 FQGNSA, per germline.